One sample yielded the 14 T cell receptor beta chains listed below, sequenced in a study of response to subunit inactivated influenza vaccine. TCRdb re-analysed the RT-PCR reads in MiXCR, keeping a single row per CDR3 protein. The sample records around 200,000 distinct CDR3 sequences, approximately 15% being singletons. This specimen consisted of CD8+ T cells sorted from PBMCs, obtained about 5 days after vaccination. These receptors all come from a man between 50 and 59 years old who received an inactivated influenza vaccine.

This clonotype was picked up many times. V gene TRBV27 combines with J gene TRBJ2-1; a possible D gene is TRBD1 (6 bases). Germline V gene data show CDR1 as MNHEY and CDR2 as SMNVEV (reference sequence). This CDR3 spans 14 amino acids. The V gene lost 0 bases and the J gene lost 6 bases, with 9 bases spanning the gap. In nucleotides, the CDR3 is TGTGCCAGCAGTTTATCCACAGGGCGCAATGAGCAGTTCTTC. Translating gives CASSLSTGRNEQFF.

This clonotype was recorded a few times. V usage is TRBV3-1 and J usage is TRBJ1-2; 8 bases line up with TRBD1. Germline assignment: CDR1 LGHDT and CDR2 YNNKEL (reference sequence). V lost 2 bases and J lost 4; bases outside the gene matches: 12. The CDR3 sequence is 17 residues long. CDR3 sequence (DNA): TGTGCCAGCAGCCAAAGAGGGACAGGCCAGGGAATCTATGGCTACACCTTC. Encoded protein: CASSQRGTGQGIYGYTF. Full variable domain (outside the CDR3, taken from reference TRBV3-1 and TRBJ1-2): DTAVSQTPKYLVTQMGNDKSIKCEQNLGHDTMYWYKQDSKKFLKIMFSYNNKELIINETVPNRFSPKSPDKAHLNLHINSLELGDSAVYFCASSQRGTGQGIYGYTFGSGTRLTVV.

Only one count was recorded for this clonotype. The CDR3, as DNA: TGTGCCAGCAGCCACGGCCCCAACACCGGGGAGCTGTTTTTT. It yields the protein CASSHGPNTGELFF. The J gene is TRBJ2-2, the V gene TRBV28; no reliable D call. Per the germline V gene, CDR1 is MDHEN and CDR2 is SYDVKM. V was trimmed by 6 bases and J by 2 bases, leaving 10 bases between them. The CDR3 covers 14 residues.

The CDR3 sequence: CAWSPGTVWGGEQYF. CDR3 in DNA: TGTGCCTGGAGTCCCGGGACAGTCTGGGGTGGCGAGCAGTACTTC. This chain joins TRBV30 and TRBJ2-7; 7 bases line up with TRBD1. V lost 2 bases and J lost 6; bases outside the gene matches: 13. Germline CDR1 reads GTSNPN; CDR2 reads SVGIG (reference sequence). The CDR3 consists of 15 residues.

The chain links TRBV30 to TRBJ2-1; TRBD2 agrees at 10 bases. Per the germline V gene, CDR1 is GTSNPN and CDR2 is SVGIG (reference sequence). CDR3 size: 14 residues. J gave up 8 bases and V 2 bases, and 6 bases lay outside the gene matches. As DNA, the CDR3 is TGTGCCTGGAGTATGTTAGCGGGGGGTGATGAGCAGTTCTTC. Translation gives CAWSMLAGGDEQFF.

Details on this clonotype: Germline is not matched at one junction end, which may reflect a read error. The chain joins TRBV28 to TRBJ2-2; 12 positions match TRBD2. CDR1 is MDHEN and CDR2 is SYDVKM in the germline V gene. The CDR3 loop spans 19 amino acids. CDR3 bases: TGTGCCAGCAGTTCTGCCGGGGCTAGCGGGAGGGCCTACACCGGGGAGCTGCTTTTT. Protein sequence: CASSSAGASGRAYTGELLF.

The genes are TRBV20-1 and TRBJ2-7; possibly TRBD1 or TRBD2 for D (6 bases each). With 2 bases removed from V and 0 bases from J, the gap between germline ends came to 14 bases. The CDR3 runs 15 residues. Germline values: CDR1 DFQATT, CDR2 SNEGSKA (reference sequence). CDR3 region: CSARIRGRDSYEQYF. The CDR3, as DNA: TGCAGTGCTAGAATTCGGGGGCGGGACTCCTACGAGCAGTACTTC.

The chain carries TRBV13 and TRBJ2-3; TRBD2 matches at 12 bases. Germline values: CDR1 PRHDT, CDR2 FYEKMQ (reference sequence). The CDR3 covers 16 residues. V lost 5 bases and J lost 3; bases outside the gene matches: 6. CDR3 loop: CASSRQTSGGTDTQYF. In nucleotides, the CDR3 is TGTGCCAGCAGCCGTCAGACTAGCGGGGGAACAGATACGCAGTATTTT.

The table lists this clonotype with a few counts. The CDR3 sequence is CASSEALAGADEQYF. The CDR3 bases are TGTGCCAGCAGTGAAGCACTAGCGGGAGCGGATGAGCAGTACTTC. The chain recombines TRBV2 with TRBJ2-7; 11 bases align to TRBD2. This CDR3 has 15 amino acids. J was trimmed by 7 bases and V by 0 bases; bases with no gene match: 5. Germline CDR1 reads SNHLY; CDR2 reads FYNNEI.

The chain links TRBV20-1 to TRBJ1-1; unclear D gene. V shed 2 bases and J shed 0 bases, with 7 bases lying between them. Per the germline V gene, CDR1 is DFQATT and CDR2 is SNEGSKA (reference sequence). The CDR3 spans 13 residues. Here the CDR3 reads CSARSAMNTEAFF. CDR3 nucleotide sequence: TGCAGTGCTAGATCCGCCATGAACACTGAAGCTTTCTTT.

V gene TRBV7-8 combines with J gene TRBJ2-1; no clear D gene. V lost 5 bases, J lost 0 bases, and 11 bases lay in between. The CDR3 covers 15 residues. Germline loops: CDR1 SGHVS, CDR2 FQNEAQ. The CDR3 protein is CASSPSLSSYNEQFF. CDR3 nucleotides: TGTGCCAGCAGCCCCAGTCTTAGCTCCTACAATGAGCAGTTCTTC. The full variable domain, rest sourced from reference TRBV7-8 and TRBJ2-1, is GAGVSQSPRYKVAKRGQDVALRCDPISGHVSLFWYQQALGQGPEFLTYFQNEAQLDKSGLPSDRFFAERPEGSVSTLKIQRTQQEDSAVYLCASSPSLSSYNEQFFGPGTRLTVL.

The genes are TRBV4-3 and TRBJ2-7, with D tentatively TRBD1 (8 bases). Trimming pared 3 bases from V and 5 bases from J, leaving 20 bases between. The CDR3 sequence is 16 residues long. Germline CDR1 LGHNA, CDR2 YSLEER. Written as DNA, the CDR3 is TGCGCCAGCAGCCAGGTTCTTGACAGGGGACTAAACGAGCAGTACTTC. This codes for CASSQVLDRGLNEQYF.

The CDR3 reads CASSKAGTGGHQPQHF. The DNA of the CDR3 is TGTGCCAGCAGCAAAGCGGGGACAGGGGGCCATCAGCCCCAGCATTTT. This chain uses TRBV21-1 with TRBJ1-5; the table names TRBD1, a call not compared with the DNA. TRBV21-1 counts as a pseudogene. The CDR3 extends over 16 amino acids.

The chain couples TRBV6-1 to TRBJ2-7; no clear D gene. The CDR3 consists of 14 residues. CDR1 MNHNS and CDR2 SASEGT come from the germline V gene. The V end was cut by 6 bases, the J end by 3 bases, with 15 bases between. This CDR3 reads CASSPKESGYEQYF. The DNA for the CDR3 is TGTGCCAGCAGCCCGAAGGAATCGGGCTACGAGCAGTACTTC.